This T cell receptor beta chain came from a study of control samples from healthy donors and cancer patients. Method: immunoSEQ multiplex PCR; TCRdb's copy keeps in-frame clones and lacks some. Of 110,000 to 150,000 clones in the sample, approximately 91% were seen once. CDR1 and CDR2 (germline): ENHRY, SYGVKD. V lost 9 bases to trimming and J lost 4 bases, with 17 bases between them. The CDR3 sequence is 14 residues long. The chain uses TRBV10-3 and TRBJ2-3; tentatively, D is TRBD1 or TRBD2 (5 bases each). This TCR was recovered from a man younger than 45 in good health. The sample taken for sequencing was blood. CDR3 DNA: TGTGCCATTGCCGGGACGCCCAGATCAGATACGCAGTATTTT. It is translated as CAIAGTPRSDTQYF.